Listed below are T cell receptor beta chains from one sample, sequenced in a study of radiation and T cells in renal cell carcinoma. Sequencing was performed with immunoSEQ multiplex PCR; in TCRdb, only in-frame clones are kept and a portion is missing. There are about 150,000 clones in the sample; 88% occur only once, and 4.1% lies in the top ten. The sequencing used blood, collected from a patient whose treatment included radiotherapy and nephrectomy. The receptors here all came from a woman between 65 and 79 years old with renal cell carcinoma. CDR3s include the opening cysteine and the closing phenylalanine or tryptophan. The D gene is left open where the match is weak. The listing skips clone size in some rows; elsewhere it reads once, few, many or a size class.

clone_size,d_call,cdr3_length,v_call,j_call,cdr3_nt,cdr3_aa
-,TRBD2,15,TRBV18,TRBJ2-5,TGTGCCAGCTCACCCGGGGCGGGAGTTCAAGAGACCCAGTACTTC,CASSPGAGVQETQYF
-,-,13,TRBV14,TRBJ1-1,TGTGCCAGCAGCGGAGGCGGTTTCGACACAGCTTTCTTT,CASSGGGFDTAFF
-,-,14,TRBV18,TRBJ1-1,TGTGCCAGCTCACCCCCGGGGACGGCTACTGAAGCTTTCTTT,CASSPPGTATEAFF
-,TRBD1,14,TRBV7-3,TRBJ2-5,TGTGCCAGCAGCTTACAAGGGGGCGGACAGACCCAGTACTTC,CASSLQGGGQTQYF
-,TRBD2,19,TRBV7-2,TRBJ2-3,TGTGCCAGCAGCTTAGTCGGACTAGCGGGGGTCGCTAGCACAGATACGCAGTATTTT,CASSLVGLAGVASTDTQYF
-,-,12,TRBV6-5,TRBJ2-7,TGTGCCAGCAGTTACAGGGGAGCCGAGCAGTACTTC,CASSYRGAEQYF
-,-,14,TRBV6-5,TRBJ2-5,TGTGCCAGCAGTTACTCGAGGATGCCGGAGCCCCAGTACTTC,CASSYSRMPEPQYF
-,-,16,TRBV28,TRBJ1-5,TGTGCCAGCGTCCGGGGCGCTACCTATAGCAATCAGCCCCAGCATTTT,CASVRGATYSNQPQHF
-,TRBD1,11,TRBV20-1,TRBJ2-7,TGCAGTGCATTGACAGGGGACGAGCAGTACTTC,CSALTGDEQYF
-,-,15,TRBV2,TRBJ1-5,TGTGCCAGCAGTGAAGCGCGAGGAGGCAATCAGCCCCAGCATTTT,CASSEARGGNQPQHF
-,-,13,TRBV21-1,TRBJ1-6,TGTGCCAGCAGCAAAAGGGGAAATTCACCCCTCCACTTT,CASSKRGNSPLHF
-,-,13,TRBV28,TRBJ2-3,TGTGCCAGCAGTTTATCAGCGCCAGATACGCAGTATTTT,CASSLSAPDTQYF
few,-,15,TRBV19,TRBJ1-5,TGTGCCAGTAGTATACTAGGTGAGTGGATTCAGCCCCAGCATTTT,CASSILGEWIQPQHF
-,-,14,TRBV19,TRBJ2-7,TGTGCCAGTAGTCCCCGGAGGGGGGCCTACGAGCAGTACTTC,CASSPRRGAYEQYF
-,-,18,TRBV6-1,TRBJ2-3,TGTGCCAGCAGTGAAAGAAATGGGTTAGGCAGGGGCACAGATACGCAGTATTTT,CASSERNGLGRGTDTQYF
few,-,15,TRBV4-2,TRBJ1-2,TGTGCCAGCAGCCAAGATCTGAGGGGGGAATATGGCTACACCTTC,CASSQDLRGEYGYTF
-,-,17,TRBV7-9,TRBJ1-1,TGTGCCAGCAGCTTAACCGGGGGGCGGAAGGTGAGCACTGAAGCTTTCTTT,CASSLTGGRKVSTEAFF
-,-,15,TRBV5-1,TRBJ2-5,TGCGCCAGCAGCCTAGGACAGGGAGGGGGAGAGACCCAGTACTTC,CASSLGQGGGETQYF
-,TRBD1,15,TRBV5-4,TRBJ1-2,TGTGCCAGCAGCTTGGGGGGACAGGGAGGGTATGGCTACACCTTC,CASSLGGQGGYGYTF
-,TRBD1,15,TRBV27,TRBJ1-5,TGTGCCAGCAGCGCCTACAGGGGAAGCAATCAGCCCCAGCATTTT,CASSAYRGSNQPQHF
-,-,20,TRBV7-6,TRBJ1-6,TGTGCCAGCAGCTTAGTCGGACAAGGGGTTGGAAGCTCCTATAATTCACCCCTCCACTTT,CASSLVGQGVGSSYNSPLHF
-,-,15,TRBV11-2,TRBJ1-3,TGTGCCAGCAGTAGTCAGGGGACGTCTGGAAACACCATATATTTT,CASSSQGTSGNTIYF
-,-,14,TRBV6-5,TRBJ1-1,TGTGCCAGCAGCCCCGTAAACTTGAACACTGAAGCTTTCTTT,CASSPVNLNTEAFF
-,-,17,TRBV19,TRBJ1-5,TGTGCCAGTAGTATAACTTGGGGGGGTCGGAGCAATCAGCCCCAGCATTTT,CASSITWGGRSNQPQHF
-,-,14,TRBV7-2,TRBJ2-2,TGTGCCAGCAGTACTTCAGGGCAGACCGGGGAGCTGTTTTTT,CASSTSGQTGELFF
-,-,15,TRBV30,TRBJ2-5,TGTGCCTGGGGAGGGGGGGGTAACCGCCAAGAGACCCAGTACTTC,CAWGGGGNRQETQYF
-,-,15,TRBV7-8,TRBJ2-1,TGTGCCAGCAGCCCAACCAGGGGCTCCTACAATGAGCAGTTCTTC,CASSPTRGSYNEQFF
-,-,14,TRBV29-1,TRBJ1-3,TGCAGCGTTGACCCTGCAGGCTCTGGAAACACCATATATTTT,CSVDPAGSGNTIYF
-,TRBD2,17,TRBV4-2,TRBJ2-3,TGTGCCAGCAGCCAAGATCAACTAGCGGGAATCACAGATACGCAGTATTTT,CASSQDQLAGITDTQYF
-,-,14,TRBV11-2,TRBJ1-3,TGTGCCAGCAGCCACCTAACAGGGCCAAACACCATATATTTT,CASSHLTGPNTIYF